A selection of T cell receptor beta chains follows, all from one sample in a study of metastatic and nonmetastatic thyroid tumors. TCRdb called clones again from the PCR reads with MiXCR. The data contain roughly 72,000 clones, around 18% of them singletons. Sequencing was done on a sample of blood. These receptors originate from a female donor with papillary thyroid cancer or a benign thyroid nodule (not recorded which). Some clones in this sample may be carry-over from other donors' samples. Each CDR3 is given with its conserved first and last residue. A D gene is named only where the DNA matches it firmly. Size tells how often a clone was seen (once, few, many) or the class of an expanded clone, and some rows leave it out.

>TRBV3-1|TRBJ1-2|many|NA
TGTGCCAGCAGCCAAGACTCGGACCTCTATGGCTACACCTTC
CASSQDSDLYGYTF
>TRBV28|TRBJ1-1|NA|NA
TGTGCCAGCACCCAGGGGTGGGACACTGAAGCTTTCTTT
CASTQGWDTEAFF
>TRBV6-1|TRBJ2-1|few|TRBD2
TGTGCCAGCAGTGAAGCTAGCGGGGGGGCCTACAATGAGCAGTTCTTC
CASSEASGGAYNEQFF
>TRBV19|TRBJ2-2|many|NA
TGTGCCAGTAGTCAACGGGCCGGGGAGCTGTTTTTT
CASSQRAGELFF
>TRBV2|TRBJ1-2|many|NA
TGTGCCAGCAGTGGGTACAGCGCTAACTATGGCTACACCTTC
CASSGYSANYGYTF
>TRBV24-1|TRBJ2-1|NA|NA
TGTGCCACCAGTGATTCCGGTACTATCATTCAGACGGGTGAGCAGTTCTTC
CATSDSGTIIQTGEQFF
>TRBV5-1|TRBJ1-4|many|NA
TGCGCCAGCAGCTTGGCAGGGGTCGGTAATGAAAAACTGTTTTTT
CASSLAGVGNEKLFF
>TRBV7-9|TRBJ1-5|many|NA
TGTGCCAGCACTCCCCATGCGGGCAATCAGCCCCAGCATTTT
CASTPHAGNQPQHF
>TRBV7-8|TRBJ1-5|many|TRBD1
TGTGCCAGCAGCCCCAGAGGGGGACAGGGGGTGGTCAATCAGCCCCAGCATTTT
CASSPRGGQGVVNQPQHF
>TRBV20-1|TRBJ2-7|many|NA
TGCAGTGCTACGCGTAGCGGCACCTACGAGCAGTACTTC
CSATRSGTYEQYF
>TRBV7-9|TRBJ1-2|NA|NA
TGTGCCAGCAGCCCGGTGGCATCTAACTATGGCTACACCTTC
CASSPVASNYGYTF
>TRBV5-1|TRBJ1-1|many|NA
TGCGCCAGCAGCCACGCACGGGGCACAGTGAACACTGAAGCTTTCTTT
CASSHARGTVNTEAFF
>TRBV5-1|TRBJ2-4|NA|TRBD1
TGCTCCAGTAGCGGTGGACAGGGGTTAGCCACGGGCATTCAGTACTTC
CSSSGGQGLATGIQYF
>TRBV19|TRBJ2-7|few|TRBD1
TGTGCCAGTAAGAAACAGGGGACCTACGAGCAGTACTTC
CASKKQGTYEQYF
>TRBV3-1|TRBJ1-6|many|NA
TGTGCCAGCAGCCAAGTAGAGGGAAATTCACCCCTCCACTTT
CASSQVEGNSPLHF
>TRBV2|TRBJ1-6|many|NA
TGTGCCAGCAGTGCGGGGGACATCTTGGATTCACCCCTCCACTTT
CASSAGDILDSPLHF
>TRBV20-1|TRBJ2-7|many|NA
TGCAGTGCTAGAGTCATGCTCCAGGGACTTACCTACGAGCAGTACTTC
CSARVMLQGLTYEQYF
>TRBV4-1|TRBJ1-3|few|NA
TGCGCCAGCAGCCAAGTGGCAGGGCCTGGAAACACCATATATTTT
CASSQVAGPGNTIYF
>TRBV7-9|TRBJ1-6|NA|NA
TGTGCCAGCAGCTTAGGTTCTCAAAGTATTCACTTT
CASSLGSQSIHF
>TRBV29-1|TRBJ2-7|many|NA
TGCAGCGTTGAAGTATCAGGGTCCGAGCAGTACTTC
CSVEVSGSEQYF
>TRBV11-3|TRBJ1-1|many|NA
TGTGCCAGCAGCTTAGACGCGGGGAGCACTGAAGCTTTCTTT
CASSLDAGSTEAFF
>TRBV9|TRBJ2-3|many|NA
TGTGCCAGCAGCGCCTCCCGAAGGGACGCAGACACAGATACGCAGTATTTT
CASSASRRDADTDTQYF
>TRBV4-1|TRBJ2-2|many|TRBD2
TGCGCCAGCAGCCAAGGACTAGCGGGAGGAGTTGGGGAGCTGTTTTTT
CASSQGLAGGVGELFF
>TRBV4-2|TRBJ1-5|NA|TRBD1
TGTGCCAGCAGCCAAGATCGGACAGGGCCCGCTCAGCCCCAGCATTTT
CASSQDRTGPAQPQHF
>TRBV5-1|TRBJ1-1|many|NA
TGCGCCAGCAGCTTGGCCGCGGCAGCCAGTTTGAGGAACACTGAAGCTTTCTTT
CASSLAAAASLRNTEAFF
>TRBV20-1|TRBJ2-3|few|NA
TGCAGTGCTAGAGAAACCGGGACAGATACGCAGTATTTT
CSARETGTDTQYF
>TRBV11-3|TRBJ2-7|NA|NA
TGTGCCAGCAGCTTATTACCGTATACCTACGAGCAGTACTTC
CASSLLPYTYEQYF
>TRBV20-1|TRBJ2-7|many|TRBD1
TGCAGCGCCAGGGGGACCTCTACATCGATCGGGATCGAGCAGTACTTC
CSARGTSTSIGIEQYF
>TRBV30|TRBJ1-1|many|NA
TGTGCCGGGGAAATGCGGGGGGTAGGCACTGAAGCTTTCTTT
CAGEMRGVGTEAFF
>TRBV12-3/TRBV12-4|TRBJ2-7|many|NA
TGTGCCAGCAGTTTATCCTCAGGGAACTCCTACGAGCAGTACTTC
CASSLSSGNSYEQYF
>TRBV4-2|TRBJ2-1|NA|TRBD2
TGTGCCCGCCCACCTGCGGCGGGAGAGTTCGATGAGCAGTTCTTC
CARPPAAGEFDEQFF
>TRBV27|TRBJ2-7|few|NA
TGTGCCAGTCAAGACAGGAGCGACGAGCAGTACTTC
CASQDRSDEQYF
>TRBV18|TRBJ1-5|many|NA
TGTGCCAGCTCACTGAACCAACAGGGTAGCAATCAGCCCCAGCATTTT
CASSLNQQGSNQPQHF
>TRBV28|TRBJ1-1|few|NA
TGTGCCAGCAGCTCAACAGGGTTTGCTGAAGCTTTCTTT
CASSSTGFAEAFF
>TRBV11-1|TRBJ2-1|NA|TRBD2
TGTGCCAGCAGCTGGGGACTAGCGGGAGACCATGAGCAGTTCTTC
CASSWGLAGDHEQFF
>TRBV5-4|TRBJ2-2|NA|NA
TGTGCCAGCAGCTTGGAGGCCGGGAACACCGGGGAGCTGTTTTTT
CASSLEAGNTGELFF
>TRBV28|TRBJ2-1|NA|TRBD2
TGTGCCAGCAGTTTACTGAGCGGGAGGGCCCGCGGGAATGAGCAGTTCTTC
CASSLLSGRARGNEQFF
>TRBV2|TRBJ2-1|many|NA
TGTGCCAGCAGTTTAGCTAATGAGCAGTTCTTC
CASSLANEQFF
>TRBV19|TRBJ2-3|many|TRBD2
TGTGCCAGTAGTATGGCTAGCGGGCCCTGGGATACGCAGTATTTT
CASSMASGPWDTQYF
>TRBV20-1|TRBJ2-5|NA|NA
TGCAGTGCTAGAGAAGGGGGGGTATATGTTGCGGAGACCCAGTACTTC
CSAREGGVYVAETQYF
>TRBV9|TRBJ2-2|many|TRBD2
TGTGCCAGCAGCGTAGGGACTAGCGGGAACACCGGGGAGCTGTTTTTT
CASSVGTSGNTGELFF
>TRBV20-1|TRBJ2-7|many|NA
TGCAGTGCTGGGCTAGTCTCCTACGAGCAGTACTTC
CSAGLVSYEQYF
>TRBV29-1|TRBJ2-7|NA|NA
TGCAGCGCCGAAGGCAGCTCCTACGAGCAGTACTTC
CSAEGSSYEQYF
>TRBV3-1|TRBJ1-4|many|NA
TGTGCCAGCAGCCAAGATCTGTCCAGTGAAAAACTGTTTTTT
CASSQDLSSEKLFF
>TRBV6-1|TRBJ1-3|many|TRBD1
TGTGCCAGCAGGACCGACAGGGGCTCTGGAAACACCATATATTTT
CASRTDRGSGNTIYF
>TRBV6-1|TRBJ1-6|few|NA
TGTGCCAGCAGCCCCCAGGTCCCTCCTAATTCACCCCTCCACTTT
CASSPQVPPNSPLHF
>TRBV28|TRBJ1-3|many|NA
TGTGCCAGCGCAACATCCGGGACAGGAAACACCATATATTTT
CASATSGTGNTIYF
>TRBV7-2|TRBJ2-3|many|NA
TGTGCCAGCAGCTTCCGCTATACAGCGTACTCCACAGATACGCAGTATTTT
CASSFRYTAYSTDTQYF
>TRBV5-1|TRBJ2-1|many|NA
TGCGCCAGCAGCTTGGCCCCCATAGCGGCCTCCTACAATGAGCAGTTCTTC
CASSLAPIAASYNEQFF
>TRBV18|TRBJ2-5|many|NA
TGTGCCAGCTCACCACCGTATCGGAAGACCCAGTACTTC
CASSPPYRKTQYF
>TRBV29-1|TRBJ1-2|many|NA
TGCAGCGTTGAATCGGGGGGGGATTATGGTGGCTACACCTTC
CSVESGGDYGGYTF